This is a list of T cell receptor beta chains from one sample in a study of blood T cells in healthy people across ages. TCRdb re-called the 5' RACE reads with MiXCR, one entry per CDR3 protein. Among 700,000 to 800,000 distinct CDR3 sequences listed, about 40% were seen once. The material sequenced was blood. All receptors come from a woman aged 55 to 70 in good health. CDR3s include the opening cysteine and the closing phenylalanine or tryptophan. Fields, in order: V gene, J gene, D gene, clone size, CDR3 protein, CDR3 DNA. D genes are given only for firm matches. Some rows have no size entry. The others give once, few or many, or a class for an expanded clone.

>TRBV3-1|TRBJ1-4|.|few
CASSHFSVHLGEKLFF
TGTGCCAGCAGCCATTTCTCTGTACATCTCGGCGAAAAACTGTTTTTT
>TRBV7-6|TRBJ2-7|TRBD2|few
CASSLASGTISYEQYF
TGTGCCAGCAGCTTAGCAAGCGGGACCATCTCCTACGAGCAGTACTTC
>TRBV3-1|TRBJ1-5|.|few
CASSPDNYQPQHF
TGTGCCAGCAGCCCGGACAATTATCAGCCCCAGCATTTT
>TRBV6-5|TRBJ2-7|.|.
CASSSGNYEQYF
TGTGCCAGCAGCTCCGGGAACTACGAGCAGTACTTC
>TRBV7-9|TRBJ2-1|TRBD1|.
CASRRGQGANEQFF
TGTGCCAGCAGACGTGGACAGGGGGCTAATGAGCAGTTCTTC
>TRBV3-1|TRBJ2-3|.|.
CASSLIDRSTDTQYF
TGTGCCAGCAGTTTGATCGACAGAAGCACAGATACGCAGTATTTT
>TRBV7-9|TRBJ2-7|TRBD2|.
CASSLAASGGDNEQYF
TGTGCCAGCAGCTTAGCGGCGTCGGGGGGGGACAATGAGCAGTACTTC
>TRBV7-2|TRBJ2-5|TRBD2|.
CVSSRTSGMGEQYF
TGTGTCAGCAGCCGGACTAGCGGGATGGGGGAGCAGTACTTC
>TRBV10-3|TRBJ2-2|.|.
CAISESGSGRPPNTGELFF
TGTGCCATCAGTGAGTCTGGGTCCGGCAGGCCGCCGAACACCGGGGAGCTGTTTTTT
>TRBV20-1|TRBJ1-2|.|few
CSAGRDTYGYTF
TGCAGTGCTGGCCGGGACACCTATGGCTACACCTTC
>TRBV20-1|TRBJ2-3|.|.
CSGGSYTDTQYF
TGCAGTGGGGGCAGTTACACAGATACGCAGTATTTT
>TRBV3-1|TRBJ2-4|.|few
CASSQADRAYLKNIQYF
TGTGCCAGCAGCCAAGCGGATAGGGCGTACCTTAAAAACATTCAGTACTTC
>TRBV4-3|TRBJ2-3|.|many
CASSQTSSDTQYF
TGCGCCAGCAGCCAAACTAGCTCAGATACGCAGTATTTT
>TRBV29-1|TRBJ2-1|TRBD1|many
CSAGTGTHEQFF
TGCAGCGCCGGGACAGGGACCCATGAGCAGTTCTTC
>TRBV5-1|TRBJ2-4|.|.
CASSLGGVSAGVAKNIQYF
TGCGCCAGCAGCTTGGGAGGGGTGTCGGCGGGTGTAGCCAAAAACATTCAGTACTTC
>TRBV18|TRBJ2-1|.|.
CASSPSRAVVFF
TGTGCCAGCTCACCGTCCCGGGCAGTTGTGTTCTTC
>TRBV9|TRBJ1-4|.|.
CASSPPGGQKLFF
TGTGCCAGCAGCCCTCCTGGTGGACAAAAACTGTTTTTT
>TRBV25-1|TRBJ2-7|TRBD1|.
CASSRTGTGLYNEQYF
TGTGCCAGCAGTAGAACCGGGACAGGGCTCTACAATGAGCAGTACTTC
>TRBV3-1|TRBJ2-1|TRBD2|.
CASSLRRLAGNERFF
TGTGCCAGCAGCCTCCGGCGACTAGCTGGCAATGAGCGGTTCTTC
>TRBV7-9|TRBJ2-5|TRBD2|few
CASSLGAGVYQETQYF
TGTGCCAGCAGCTTAGGTGCGGGGGTATACCAAGAGACCCAGTACTTC
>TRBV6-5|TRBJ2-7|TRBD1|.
CASRVGTGTYEQYF
TGTGCCAGCAGAGTCGGGACAGGGACCTACGAGCAGTACTTC
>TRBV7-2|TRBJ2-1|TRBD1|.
CASSPPPGQGPYNERFF
TGTGCCAGCAGCCCTCCCCCGGGACAGGGCCCCTACAATGAGCGGTTCTTC